Sequencing of this T cell receptor beta chain was carried out in a study of shared clonotypes between healthy human individuals. Data came from immunoSEQ multiplex PCR; TCRdb stores just in-frame clones and leaves some out. Here the sample spans millions of clones, roughly nine tenths being singletons. Every donor was a Caucasian adult from Nashville, Tennessee. This CDR3 spans 18 amino acids. V lost 3 bases and J lost 0; bases outside the gene matches: 10. Germline V gene lookup returns CDR1 ENHRY and CDR2 SYGVKD. The sample taken for sequencing was naive CD4+ T cells sorted from blood. Subset defined: CD45RA+ positively selected. J is TRBJ2-4 and V is TRBV10-3, with TRBD1 identical over 8 bases. The TCR was taken from a man aged 18-30 years in good health. As DNA, the CDR3 is TGTGCCATCAGTGAAAATTGGACAGGGACACTAGCCAAAAACATTCAGTACTTC. Translating gives CAISENWTGTLAKNIQYF.